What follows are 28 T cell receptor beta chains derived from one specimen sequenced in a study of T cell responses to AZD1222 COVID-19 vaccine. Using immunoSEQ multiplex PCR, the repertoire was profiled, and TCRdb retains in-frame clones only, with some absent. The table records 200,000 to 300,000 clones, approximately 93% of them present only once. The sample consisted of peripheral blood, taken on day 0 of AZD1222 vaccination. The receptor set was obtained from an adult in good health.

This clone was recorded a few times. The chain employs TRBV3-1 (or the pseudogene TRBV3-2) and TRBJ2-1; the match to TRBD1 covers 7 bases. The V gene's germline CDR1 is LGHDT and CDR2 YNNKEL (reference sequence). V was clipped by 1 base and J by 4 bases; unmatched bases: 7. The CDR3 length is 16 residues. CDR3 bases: TGTGCCAGCAGCCAAGTGGGACAGAGAGATTACAATGAGCAGTTCTTC. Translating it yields CASSQVGQRDYNEQFF.

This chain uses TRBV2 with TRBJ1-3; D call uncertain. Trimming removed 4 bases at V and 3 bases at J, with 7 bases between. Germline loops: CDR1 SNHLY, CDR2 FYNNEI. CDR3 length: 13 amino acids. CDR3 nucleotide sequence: TGTGCCAGCAGTGCCGGGGTTGGAAACACCATATATTTT. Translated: CASSAGVGNTIYF. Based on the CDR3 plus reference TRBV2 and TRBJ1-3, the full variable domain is EPEVTQTPSHQVTQMGQEVILRCVPISNHLYFYWYRQILGQKVEFLVSFYNNEISEKSEIFDDQFSVERPDGSNFTLKIRSTKLEDSAMYFCASSAGVGNTIYFGEGSWLTVV.

The CDR3 loop is CASSLTRGDGYTF. DNA of the CDR3: TGTGCCAGCAGCTTAACCCGAGGGGACGGCTACACCTTC. The chain uses TRBV7-3 and TRBJ1-2; tentatively, D is TRBD1 (5 bases). The germline V and J ends were trimmed by 0 bases and 8 bases, with 10 bases remaining between them. The CDR3 loop spans 13 amino acids. Germline V CDR1 and CDR2: SGHTA, FQGTGA.

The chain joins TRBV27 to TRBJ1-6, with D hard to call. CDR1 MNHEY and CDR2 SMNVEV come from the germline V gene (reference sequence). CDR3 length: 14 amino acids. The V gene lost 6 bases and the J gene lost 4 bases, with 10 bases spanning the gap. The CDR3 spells CASSRTEYNSPLHF. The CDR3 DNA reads TGTGCCAGCAGCCGAACAGAATATAATTCACCCCTCCACTTT.

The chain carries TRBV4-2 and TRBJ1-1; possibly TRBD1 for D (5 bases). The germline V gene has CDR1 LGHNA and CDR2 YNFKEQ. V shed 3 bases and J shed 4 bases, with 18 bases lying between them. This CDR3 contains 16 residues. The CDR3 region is CASSHIVRGMSTEAFF. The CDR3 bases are TGTGCCAGCAGCCACATTGTGCGGGGGATGAGCACTGAAGCTTTCTTT.

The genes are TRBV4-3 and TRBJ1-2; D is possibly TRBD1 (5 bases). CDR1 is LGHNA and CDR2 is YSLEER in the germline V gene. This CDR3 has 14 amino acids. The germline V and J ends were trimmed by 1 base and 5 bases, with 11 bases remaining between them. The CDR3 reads CASSQGGRGYGYTF. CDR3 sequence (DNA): TGCGCCAGCAGCCAAGGAGGAAGGGGTTATGGCTACACCTTC.

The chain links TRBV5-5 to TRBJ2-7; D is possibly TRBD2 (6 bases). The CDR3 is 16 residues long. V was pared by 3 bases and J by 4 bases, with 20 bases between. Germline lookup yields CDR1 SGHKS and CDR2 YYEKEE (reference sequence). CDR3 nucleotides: TGTGCCAGCAGCTCCGAACTACGGGAGCCGATGTACGAGCAGTACTTC. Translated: CASSSELREPMYEQYF.

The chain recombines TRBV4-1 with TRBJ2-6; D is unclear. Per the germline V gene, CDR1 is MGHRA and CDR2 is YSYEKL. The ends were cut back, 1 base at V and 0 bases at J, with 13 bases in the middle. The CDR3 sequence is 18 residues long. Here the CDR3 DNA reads TGCGCCAGCAGCCAAGTTGGGGTCTCCAGCTCTGGGGCCAACGTCCTGACTTTC. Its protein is CASSQVGVSSSGANVLTF.

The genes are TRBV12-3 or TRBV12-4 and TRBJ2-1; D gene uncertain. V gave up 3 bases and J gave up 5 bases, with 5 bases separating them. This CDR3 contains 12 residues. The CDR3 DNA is TGTGCCAGCAGTTTCCTAAACAATGAGCAGTTCTTC. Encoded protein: CASSFLNNEQFF.

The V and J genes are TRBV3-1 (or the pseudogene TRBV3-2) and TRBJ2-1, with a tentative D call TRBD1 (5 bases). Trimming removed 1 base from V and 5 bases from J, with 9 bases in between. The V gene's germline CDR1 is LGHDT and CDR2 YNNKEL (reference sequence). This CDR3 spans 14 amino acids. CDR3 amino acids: CASSQVIQDNEQFF. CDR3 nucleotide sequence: TGTGCCAGCAGCCAAGTTATACAGGACAATGAGCAGTTCTTC.

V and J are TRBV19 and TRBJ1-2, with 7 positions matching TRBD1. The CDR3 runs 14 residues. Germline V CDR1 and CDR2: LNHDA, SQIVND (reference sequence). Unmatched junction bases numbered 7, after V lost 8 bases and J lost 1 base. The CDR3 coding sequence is TGTGCCAGTGGGGGAACAGGGGTTAACTATGGCTACACCTTC. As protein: CASGGTGVNYGYTF.

The CDR3 here is CASSSPRTGGFSDTQYF. The CDR3 nucleotides read TGTGCCAGCAGCTCCCCTCGGACAGGGGGTTTTTCAGATACGCAGTATTTT. The chain uses TRBV7-2 and TRBJ2-3; 10 nucleotides line up with TRBD1. This CDR3 comprises 17 residues. The ends lost 4 bases at V and 4 bases at J; junction bases unmatched: 11. Germline loops: CDR1 SGHTA, CDR2 FQGNSA.

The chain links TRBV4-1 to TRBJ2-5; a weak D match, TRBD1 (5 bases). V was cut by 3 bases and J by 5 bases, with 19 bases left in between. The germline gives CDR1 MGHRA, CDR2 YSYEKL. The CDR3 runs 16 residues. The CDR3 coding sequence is TGCGCCAGCAGCCAGCTGTGGACACCCCTCGGGGAGACCCAGTACTTC. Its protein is CASSQLWTPLGETQYF.

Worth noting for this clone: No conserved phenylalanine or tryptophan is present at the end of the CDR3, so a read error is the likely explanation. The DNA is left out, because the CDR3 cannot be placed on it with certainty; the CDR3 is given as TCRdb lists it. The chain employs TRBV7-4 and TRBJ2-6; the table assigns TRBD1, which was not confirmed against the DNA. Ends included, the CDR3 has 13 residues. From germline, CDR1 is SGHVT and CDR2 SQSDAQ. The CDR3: CASTTPPIRDRGL.

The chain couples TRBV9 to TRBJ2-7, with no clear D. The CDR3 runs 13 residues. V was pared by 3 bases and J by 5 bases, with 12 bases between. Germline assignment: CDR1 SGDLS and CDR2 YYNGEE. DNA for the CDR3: TGTGCCAGCAGCGGGTGGAGCTCGGACGAGCAGTACTTC. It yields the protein CASSGWSSDEQYF.

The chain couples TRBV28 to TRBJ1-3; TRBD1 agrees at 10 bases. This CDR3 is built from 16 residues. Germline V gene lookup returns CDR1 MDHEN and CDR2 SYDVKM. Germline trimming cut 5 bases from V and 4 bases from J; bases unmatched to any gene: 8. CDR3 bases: TGTGCCAGCAGTCCCGGGACAGGGGTTACGGGAAACACCATATATTTT. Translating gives CASSPGTGVTGNTIYF. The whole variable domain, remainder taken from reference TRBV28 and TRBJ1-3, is DVKVTQSSRYLVKRTGEKVFLECVQDMDHENMFWYRQDPGLGLRLIYFSYDVKMKEKGDIPEGYSVSREKKERFSLILESASTNQTSMYLCASSPGTGVTGNTIYFGEGSWLTVV.

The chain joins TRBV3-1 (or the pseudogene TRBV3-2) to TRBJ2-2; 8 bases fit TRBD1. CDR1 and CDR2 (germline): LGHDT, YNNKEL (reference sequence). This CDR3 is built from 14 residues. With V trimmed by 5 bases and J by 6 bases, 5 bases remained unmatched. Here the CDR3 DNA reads TGTGCCAGCAGCAACAGGGGGAAGGCCGGGGAGCTGTTTTTT. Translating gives CASSNRGKAGELFF.

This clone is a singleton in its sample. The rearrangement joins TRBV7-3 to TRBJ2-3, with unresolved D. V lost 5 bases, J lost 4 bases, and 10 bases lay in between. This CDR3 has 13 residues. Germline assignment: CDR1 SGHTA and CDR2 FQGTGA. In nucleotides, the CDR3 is TGTGCCAGCAGCCCGCGGTGGGCAGATACGCAGTATTTT. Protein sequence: CASSPRWADTQYF.

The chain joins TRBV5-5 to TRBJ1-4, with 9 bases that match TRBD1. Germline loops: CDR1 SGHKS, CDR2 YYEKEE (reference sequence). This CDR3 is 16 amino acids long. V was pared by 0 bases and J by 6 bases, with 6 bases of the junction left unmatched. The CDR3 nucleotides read TGTGCCAGCAGCTTGGCTCCGGGACAGGGTTATGAAAAACTGTTTTTT. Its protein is CASSLAPGQGYEKLFF.

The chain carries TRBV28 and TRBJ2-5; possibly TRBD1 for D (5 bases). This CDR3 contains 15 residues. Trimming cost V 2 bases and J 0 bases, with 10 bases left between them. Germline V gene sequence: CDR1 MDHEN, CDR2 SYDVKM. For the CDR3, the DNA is TGTGCCAGCAGTTTAGTGGGGCAGAACCAAGAGACCCAGTACTTC. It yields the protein CASSLVGQNQETQYF.

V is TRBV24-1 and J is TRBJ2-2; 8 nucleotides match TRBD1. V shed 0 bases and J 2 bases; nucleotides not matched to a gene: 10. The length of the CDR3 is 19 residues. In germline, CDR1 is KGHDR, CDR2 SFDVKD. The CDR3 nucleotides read TGTGCCACCAGTGATTTGAGGGGACAGGCGGGTACCAACACCGGGGAGCTGTTTTTT. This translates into CATSDLRGQAGTNTGELFF.

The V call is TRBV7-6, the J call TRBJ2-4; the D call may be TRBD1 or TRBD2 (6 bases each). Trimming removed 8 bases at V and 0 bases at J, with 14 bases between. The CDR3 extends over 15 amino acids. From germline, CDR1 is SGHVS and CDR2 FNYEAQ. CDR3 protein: CASHQGGQAKNIQYF. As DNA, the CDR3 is TGTGCCAGCCACCAAGGGGGGCAAGCCAAAAACATTCAGTACTTC.

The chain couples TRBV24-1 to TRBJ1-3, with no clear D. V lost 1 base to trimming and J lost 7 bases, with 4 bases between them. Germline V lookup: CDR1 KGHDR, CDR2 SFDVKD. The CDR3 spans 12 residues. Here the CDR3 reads CATSDFRNTIYF. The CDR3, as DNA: TGTGCCACCAGTGATTTCAGGAACACCATATATTTT.

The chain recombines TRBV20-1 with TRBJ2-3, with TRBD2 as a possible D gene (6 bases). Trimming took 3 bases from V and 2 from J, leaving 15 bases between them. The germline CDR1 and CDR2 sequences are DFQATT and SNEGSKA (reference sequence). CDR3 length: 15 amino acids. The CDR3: CSASRMAGFTDTQYF. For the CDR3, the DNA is TGCAGTGCTAGTAGGATGGCGGGGTTCACAGATACGCAGTATTTT.

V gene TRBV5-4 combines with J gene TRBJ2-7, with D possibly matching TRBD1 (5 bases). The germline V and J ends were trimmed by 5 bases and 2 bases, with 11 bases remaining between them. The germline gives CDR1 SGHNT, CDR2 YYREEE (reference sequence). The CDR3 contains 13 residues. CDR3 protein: CASRPDITYEQYF. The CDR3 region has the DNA TGTGCCAGCAGGCCGGACATAACCTACGAGCAGTACTTC.

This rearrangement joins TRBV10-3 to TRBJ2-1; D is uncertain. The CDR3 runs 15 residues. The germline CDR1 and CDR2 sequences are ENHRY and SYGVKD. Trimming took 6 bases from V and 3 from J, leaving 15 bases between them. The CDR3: CAISVTGPLYNEQFF. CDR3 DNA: TGTGCCATCAGCGTGACCGGGCCCCTCTACAATGAGCAGTTCTTC.

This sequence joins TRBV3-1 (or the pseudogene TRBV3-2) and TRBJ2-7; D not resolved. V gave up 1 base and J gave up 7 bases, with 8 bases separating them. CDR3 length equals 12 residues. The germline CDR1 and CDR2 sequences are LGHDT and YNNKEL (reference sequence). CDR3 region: CASSQVGREQYF. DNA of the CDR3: TGTGCCAGCAGCCAAGTAGGGCGGGAGCAGTACTTC.

The CDR3 reads CASSLWDTFLNQPQHF. DNA for the CDR3: TGTGCCAGCAGTTTATGGGACACCTTCCTCAATCAGCCCCAGCATTTT. The V gene is TRBV28, the J gene TRBJ1-5; TRBD1 is a possible D gene (5 bases). V was pared by 0 bases and J by 3 bases, with 12 bases between. Germline V lookup: CDR1 MDHEN, CDR2 SYDVKM. This CDR3 contains 16 residues.